The 24 T cell receptor beta chains reported below all come from one sample, sequenced in a study of beta chain features in type 1 diabetes. The entirety of the isolated RNA underwent reverse transcription, so expressed TCRB transcripts were sequenced. Generated by immunoSEQ multiplex PCR, the TCRdb table keeps only in-frame clones and is missing some. Of some 150,000 clones in the sample, 7% to 10% were seen once. Sequenced: central memory CD4+ T cells from blood. The receptor source for this set is a man aged 18 to 29 in good health.

This clone was counted many times. This rearrangement joins TRBV7-9 to TRBJ2-7, with TRBD2 matching over 7 bases. The CDR3 runs 15 residues. Looked up from germline, CDR1 is SEHNR and CDR2 is FQNEAQ (reference sequence). The V gene end was trimmed by 5 bases and the J gene end by 3 bases; junction bases not matched to a gene: 10. The CDR3 DNA reads as TGTGCCAGCAGCATCGGGACTACCGAGTACTACGAGCAGTACTTC. Translated, it gives CASSIGTTEYYEQYF.

This chain connects TRBV4-3 to TRBJ2-5; tentatively, D is TRBD2 (6 bases). The end of the DNA fits TRBJ2-7 better, so the J call may be wrong. CDR3 length: 14 residues. Germline values: CDR1 LGHNA, CDR2 YSLEER. The CDR3 spells CASSRGGMDYEQYF. In nucleotides, the CDR3 is TGCGCCAGCAGCCGTGGCGGGATGGACTACGAGCAGTACTTC.

This clone was seen only a few times. The gene calls are TRBV4-3 and TRBJ2-3, with D tentatively TRBD2 (5 bases). Deletions cut 1 base from V and 1 base from J, with 12 bases between. Germline values: CDR1 LGHNA, CDR2 YSLEER. The CDR3 runs 16 residues. CDR3 protein: CASSQGRSRGTDTQYF. The CDR3 DNA reads TGCGCCAGCAGCCAAGGGAGGTCCCGGGGCACAGATACGCAGTATTTT.

This clone was observed at least ten times. The J gene is TRBJ2-7, the V gene TRBV4-3, with 9 bases identical to TRBD1. Germline V gene sequence: CDR1 LGHNA, CDR2 YSLEER. The CDR3 spans 15 residues. Trimming cost V 1 base and J 3 bases; bases outside gene matches: 4. The CDR3 region has the DNA TGCGCCAGCAGCCAAGTCTCGGGACAGGGCTACGAGCAGTACTTC. It specifies CASSQVSGQGYEQYF.

This clone has only a few counts. The gene calls are TRBV5-1 and TRBJ2-1, with TRBD2 matching 10 bases. Trimming removed 1 base from V and 10 bases from J; junction bases left unmatched: 5. The CDR3 contains 14 residues. The germline CDR1 and CDR2 sequences are SGHRS and YFSETQ. The CDR3 sequence is CASSLRLAGAEQFF. CDR3 DNA sequence: TGCGCCAGCAGCTTGCGTCTAGCGGGGGCCGAGCAGTTCTTC.

V gene TRBV4-1 combines with J gene TRBJ2-4; 16 nucleotides align to TRBD2. The CDR3 contains 18 residues. J was trimmed by 1 base and V by 6 bases; bases with no gene match: 6. Germline V gene lookup returns CDR1 MGHRA and CDR2 YSYEKL. CDR3 bases: TGCGCCAGCAGTACGGGACTAGCGGGGGGGCGGGCCAAAAACATTCAGTACTTC. Its protein is CASSTGLAGGRAKNIQYF.

The table lists this clone with a few counts. The rearrangement joins TRBV11-2 to TRBJ2-3; 7 nucleotides match TRBD2. J was trimmed by 1 base and V by 5 bases; bases with no gene match: 3. The CDR3 consists of 14 residues. Germline V gene lookup returns CDR1 SGHAT and CDR2 FQNNGV. The CDR3 DNA reads TGTGCCAGCAGCCTAAGCGGGGGCACAGATACGCAGTATTTT. This encodes CASSLSGGTDTQYF. Together with reference TRBV11-2 and TRBJ2-3, the CDR3 gives the full variable domain: EAGVAQSPRYKIIEKRQSVAFWCNPISGHATLYWYQQILGQGPKLLIQFQNNGVVDDSQLPKDRFSAERLKGVDSTLKIQPAKLEDSAVYLCASSLSGGTDTQYFGPGTRLTVL.

This clone was seen only a few times. This chain joins TRBV5-4 and TRBJ1-2, with TRBD1 identical over 10 bases. This CDR3 is built from 16 residues. The V segment lost 4 bases and the J segment 0 bases; nucleotides outside the gene matches: 6. Looked up from germline, CDR1 is SGHNT and CDR2 is YYREEE (reference sequence). CDR3 amino acids: CASSRGQGVTNYGYTF. For the CDR3, the DNA is TGTGCCAGCAGCCGAGGACAGGGGGTCACTAACTATGGCTACACCTTC.

The chain carries TRBV27 and TRBJ1-5; D is possibly TRBD1 (6 bases). V lost 5 bases to trimming and J lost 5 bases, with 19 bases between them. Germline assignment: CDR1 MNHEY and CDR2 SMNVEV (reference sequence). The CDR3 contains 16 residues. The CDR3 protein is CASSPRSWAGDQPQHF. For the CDR3, the DNA is TGTGCCAGCAGTCCACGGAGCTGGGCAGGGGATCAGCCCCAGCATTTT.

This clone was seen at least ten times. The V call is TRBV18, the J call TRBJ2-4; D is undetermined. CDR1 is KGHSH, CDR2 LQKENI, per germline. With 6 bases removed from V and 2 bases from J, the gap between germline ends came to 11 bases. The CDR3 contains 14 residues. In DNA, the CDR3 is TGTGCCAGCTCTGAGAGCTTGACCAAAAACATTCAGTACTTC. It codes for CASSESLTKNIQYF.

This clone was seen more than once but under ten times. This chain links TRBV5-1 with TRBJ2-2; D is possibly TRBD2 (5 bases). Per germline, CDR1 SGHRS and CDR2 YFSETQ. The CDR3 contains 13 residues. V lost 4 bases and J lost 5, with 9 bases in between. The CDR3 nucleotides read TGCGCCAGCAGCGAACTAGAAACCGGGGAGCTGTTTTTT. It translates to CASSELETGELFF.

The genes are TRBV1 and TRBJ2-5; the DNA was not compared with TRBD1, the D call given in the table. Near its end, the DNA agrees better with TRBJ2-7, so the J call may be wrong. TRBV1 is reported as a pseudogene. This CDR3 has 19 residues. CDR3 in amino acids: CTSSRIWDRGCWIFYEQYF. The CDR3 region has the DNA TGCACCAGCAGCCGAATTTGGGACAGGGGCTGCTGGATTTTCTACGAGCAGTACTTC.

In this sample, this clone turned up a few times. V and J are TRBV2 and TRBJ2-2; D perhaps matches TRBD2 (6 bases). Trimming took off 6 bases at V and 3 bases at J, with 11 bases between the two ends. There are 14 residues in the CDR3. CDR1 SNHLY and CDR2 FYNNEI come from the germline V gene. The CDR3 region has the DNA TGTGCCAGCAGAATGGGGGGATACACCGGGGAGCTGTTTTTT. Translated, it gives CASRMGGYTGELFF.

The chain employs TRBV11-2 and TRBJ2-3; 10 bases are a match to TRBD2. CDR1 SGHAT and CDR2 FQNNGV come from the germline V gene. The V segment lost 3 bases and the J segment 3 bases; nucleotides outside the gene matches: 3. The CDR3 spans 15 residues. The CDR3 loop is CASSFTSGATDTQYF. In DNA form, the CDR3 reads TGTGCCAGCAGCTTTACTAGCGGGGCTACAGATACGCAGTATTTT.

This clone was detected a few times. V usage is TRBV11-2 and J usage is TRBJ2-5, with 7 nucleotides matching TRBD1. The CDR3 runs to 14 residues. J lost 1 base, V lost 3 bases, and 2 bases had no gene match. The germline V gene has CDR1 SGHAT and CDR2 FQNNGV. This CDR3 is CASSFGTVQETQYF. CDR3 bases: TGTGCCAGCAGCTTTGGGACAGTCCAAGAGACCCAGTACTTC.

The chain is built from TRBV7-8 and TRBJ1-4; unclear D gene. CDR3 length: 12 residues. Looked up from germline, CDR1 is SGHVS and CDR2 is FQNEAQ. Trimming left V 5 bases short and J 7 bases short, with 8 bases between. The CDR3 protein is CASSSGPEKLFF. The CDR3 coding sequence is TGTGCCAGCAGCAGCGGACCTGAAAAACTGTTTTTT.

The chain employs TRBV7-8 and TRBJ2-7; possible D gene TRBD2, 6 bases. Trimming took off 3 bases at V and 0 bases at J, with 9 bases between the two ends. The length of the CDR3 is 14 residues. The germline V gene encodes CDR1 SGHVS and CDR2 FQNEAQ. CDR3 nucleotide sequence: TGTGCCAGCAGCTTGACAGCGGGCTCCTACGAGCAGTACTTC. Protein product: CASSLTAGSYEQYF.

This clone was picked up a small number of times. V gene TRBV2 combines with J gene TRBJ1-2, with TRBD1 as a possible D gene (6 bases). CDR3 length equals 14 residues. The V gene lost 5 bases and the J gene lost 1 base, with 11 bases spanning the gap. The germline CDR1 and CDR2 sequences are SNHLY and FYNNEI. The CDR3 DNA reads TGTGCCAGCAGTCCGGACAGTTTTAACTATGGCTACACCTTC. It encodes CASSPDSFNYGYTF.

The chain combines TRBV19 with TRBJ2-2; TRBD1 matches at 10 bases. The CDR3 has 16 amino acids. Trimming removed 5 bases from V and 4 bases from J; junction bases left unmatched: 7. From germline, CDR1 is LNHDA and CDR2 SQIVND (reference sequence). The CDR3, as DNA: TGTGCCAGTAGTCCCAGGGGACAGGGGCGCACCGGGGAGCTGTTTTTT. It codes for CASSPRGQGRTGELFF.

A few counts support this clone. The chain has TRBV29-1 and TRBJ1-2, with no clear D. This CDR3 is built from 16 residues. V was clipped by 3 bases and J by 0 bases, with 17 bases between them. From germline, CDR1 is SQVTM and CDR2 ANQGSEA. The CDR3 DNA follows: TGCAGCGTTGAGGGAGGCGGTGGATCAGCTAACTATGGCTACACCTTC. Residues: CSVEGGGGSANYGYTF. The full variable domain, rest sourced from reference TRBV29-1 and TRBJ1-2, is SAVISQKPSRDICQRGTSLTIQCQVDSQVTMMFWYRQQPGQSLTLIATANQGSEATYESGFVIDKFPISRPNLTFSTLTVSNMSPEDSSIYLCSVEGGGGSANYGYTFGSGTRLTVV.

The chain joins TRBV2 to TRBJ2-5, with 7 bases matching TRBD1. Trimming removed 6 bases from V and 2 bases from J; junction bases left unmatched: 9. Germline CDR1 reads SNHLY; CDR2 reads FYNNEI. CDR3 length equals 15 residues. The CDR3 sequence: CASRPTGSPQETQYF. CDR3 DNA: TGTGCCAGCAGACCGACAGGGTCCCCTCAAGAGACCCAGTACTTC.

The chain uses TRBV2 and TRBJ1-2; D might be TRBD1 (6 bases). The CDR3 is made up of 14 amino acids. Germline lookup yields CDR1 SNHLY and CDR2 FYNNEI. Trimming cost V 4 bases and J 6 bases, with 15 bases left between them. CDR3 amino acids: CASSGQGSEDGYTF. The CDR3 bases are TGTGCCAGCAGTGGGCAGGGGAGTGAAGATGGCTACACCTTC.

The chain is built from TRBV2 and TRBJ2-7, with a tentative D call TRBD1 (6 bases). The germline V and J ends were trimmed by 4 bases and 4 bases, with 14 bases remaining between them. Germline loops: CDR1 SNHLY, CDR2 FYNNEI. The CDR3 extends over 14 amino acids. The chain's CDR3 is CASSGWQGNYEQYF. The CDR3 DNA sequence: TGTGCCAGCAGTGGTTGGCAGGGGAATTACGAGCAGTACTTC.

In its sample, this clone was seen a few times. The V call is TRBV6-1, the J call TRBJ2-5, with a tentative D call TRBD2 (6 bases). Germline V gene lookup returns CDR1 MNHNS and CDR2 SASEGT. Trimming stripped 3 bases from V and 5 bases from J, with 13 bases between. The CDR3 is made up of 14 amino acids. The CDR3, as DNA: TGTGCCAGCAGTGACGGTCGAGGGAGGGAGACCCAGTACTTC. Its protein is CASSDGRGRETQYF.